This TCR beta chain was documented in a study of regulatory T cells in long-lasting Graves disease. Arm-PCR of CDR3 regions and iRepertoire HTBI primers were the basis on which TCR beta libraries were built. TCRdb reanalysed the multiplex PCR reads using MiXCR and keeps one entry per CDR3 protein. The sample holds 500,000 to 700,000 distinct CDR3 sequences; approximately 15% are singletons and the top ten take around a sixth. Looked up from germline, CDR1 is MNHNS and CDR2 is SASEGT. CDR3 length: 15 amino acids. With 6 bases clipped from V and 0 bases from J, the junction kept 6 bases outside the gene matches. This clonotype occurred many times. Described time point: newly diagnosed GD, antithyroid drugs for less than 3 months. With RNA extracted from PBMCs as input, the TCR library was made. These data also featured in a second study, about T cells in Graves' hyperthyroidism and ophthalmopathy.

This sequence was found in a woman aged 25 to 39 with Graves disease. The chain employs TRBV6-1 and TRBJ2-7; the match to TRBD2 covers 9 bases. The sequencing used peripheral blood mononuclear cells (PBMCs), collected at new diagnosis, from a patient treated with antithyroid drugs. The CDR3 bases are TGTGCCAGCAGGAACGGACTAGCGTCCTCCTACGAGCAGTACTTC. It yields the protein CASRNGLASSYEQYF.